The clone carrying this TCR beta chain is a singleton in its sample. Antigen unknown. Libraries were prepared by immunoSEQ multiplex PCR; TCRdb keeps only in-frame clonotypes and omits some of them. The table shows 150,000 to 200,000 clones, with less than 95% occurring only once. The data stem from a study of T cell responses to AZD1222 COVID-19 vaccine. The CDR3 loop spans 14 amino acids. Trimming pared 0 bases from V and 4 bases from J, leaving 9 bases between. Germline values: CDR1 LGHDT, CDR2 YNNKEL (reference sequence). Second-dose groups at about 4 or about 12 weeks were pooled. General study results and limits: The study sampled repertoires only after the peak T cell response. Donors were mostly white British, more females; clonal diversity possibly underestimated.

This chain joins TRBV3-1 (or the pseudogene TRBV3-2) and TRBJ1-2; D gene unclear. The receptor's source is an adult who received the AZD1222 COVID-19 vaccine. The sequencing used peripheral blood, collected 28 days after the second AZD1222 dose. CDR3 residues: CASSQDRKFYGYTF. The CDR3 region has the DNA TGTGCCAGCAGCCAAGACAGGAAATTCTATGGCTACACCTTC.